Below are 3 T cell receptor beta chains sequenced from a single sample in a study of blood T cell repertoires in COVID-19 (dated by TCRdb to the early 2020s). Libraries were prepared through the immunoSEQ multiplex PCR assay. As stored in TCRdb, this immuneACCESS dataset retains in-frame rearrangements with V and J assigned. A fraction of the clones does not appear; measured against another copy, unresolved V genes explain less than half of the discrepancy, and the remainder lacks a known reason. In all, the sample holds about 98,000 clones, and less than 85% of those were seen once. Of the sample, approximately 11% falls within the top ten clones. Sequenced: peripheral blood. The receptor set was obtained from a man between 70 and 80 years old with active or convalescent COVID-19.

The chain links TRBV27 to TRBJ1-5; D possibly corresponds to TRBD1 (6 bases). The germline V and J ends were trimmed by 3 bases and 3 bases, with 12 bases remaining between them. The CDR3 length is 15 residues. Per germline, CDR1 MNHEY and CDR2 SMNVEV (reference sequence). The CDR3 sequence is CASSLERGTNQPQHF. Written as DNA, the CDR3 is TGTGCCAGCAGTTTGGAAAGGGGGACCAATCAGCCCCAGCATTTT.

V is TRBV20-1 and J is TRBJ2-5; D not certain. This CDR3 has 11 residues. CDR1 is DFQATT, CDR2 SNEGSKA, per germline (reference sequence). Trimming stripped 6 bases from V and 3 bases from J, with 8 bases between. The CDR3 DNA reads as TGCAGTGCCAACTCCAAAGAGACCCAGTACTTC. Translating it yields CSANSKETQYF.

In DNA, the CDR3 is TGTGCCAGCAAACCGGGATTTAATTCACCCCTCCACTTT. This gives the protein CASKPGFNSPLHF. The J gene is TRBJ1-6, the V gene TRBV27; no clear D gene. This CDR3 has 13 residues. V was shortened by 7 bases and J by 6 bases, with 10 bases between the two germline ends. Germline V gene data show CDR1 as MNHEY and CDR2 as SMNVEV (reference sequence).